Listed below are T cell receptor beta chains from one sample, sequenced in a study of neurological immune-mediated disorders. One entry per CDR3 protein results from TCRdb running MiXCR on the 5' RACE reads. Of about 53,000 distinct CDR3 sequences listed, roughly 8% are singletons. The source material was PBMCs. These receptors were obtained from a woman between 40 and 50 years old in good health. Each CDR3 is given with its conserved first and last residue. Fields, in order: V gene, clone size, J gene, D gene, CDR3 DNA, CDR3 protein. The D gene is left open where the match is weak. Expanded clones get a size class; other rows say once, few or many, or leave the size out.

V gene: TRBV5-1
clone size: -
J gene: TRBJ1-1
D gene: -
CDR3 DNA: TGCGCCAGCAGCTTTAACCGTGACCGTGGCACTGAAGCTTTCTTT
CDR3 protein: CASSFNRDRGTEAFF

V gene: TRBV27
clone size: many
J gene: TRBJ1-1
D gene: -
CDR3 DNA: TGTGCCAGCAGTTGGACAGTGAACACTGAAGCTTTCTTT
CDR3 protein: CASSWTVNTEAFF

V gene: TRBV12-3/TRBV12-4
clone size: many
J gene: TRBJ2-3
D gene: -
CDR3 DNA: TGTGCCAGCAGTTCAAGGGGCCCCCGAGATACGCAGTATTTT
CDR3 protein: CASSSRGPRDTQYF

V gene: TRBV9
clone size: many
J gene: TRBJ2-1
D gene: TRBD2
CDR3 DNA: TGTGCCAGCACCCTGACTAGCCTTAGCGATGAGCAGTTCTTC
CDR3 protein: CASTLTSLSDEQFF

V gene: TRBV6-5
clone size: many
J gene: TRBJ1-1
D gene: -
CDR3 DNA: TGTGCCAGCAGTTACTCTTCCACGGGCACTGAAGCTTTCTTT
CDR3 protein: CASSYSSTGTEAFF

V gene: TRBV20-1
clone size: many
J gene: TRBJ1-2
D gene: -
CDR3 DNA: TGCAGTGCCAGAGTTAGCTATGGCTACACCTTC
CDR3 protein: CSARVSYGYTF

V gene: TRBV20-1
clone size: many
J gene: TRBJ2-1
D gene: -
CDR3 DNA: TGCAGTGCTAGTATAGTTACCGGGGGCTACAATGAGCAGTTCTTC
CDR3 protein: CSASIVTGGYNEQFF

V gene: TRBV7-9
clone size: many
J gene: TRBJ2-7
D gene: -
CDR3 DNA: TGTGCCAGCAGCTTTCGGGCCGACGAGCAGTACTTC
CDR3 protein: CASSFRADEQYF

V gene: TRBV21-1
clone size: many
J gene: TRBJ2-1
D gene: -
CDR3 DNA: TGTGCCAGCAGCAAAGCGGCGGGGCTGGTAAATGAGCAGTTCTTC
CDR3 protein: CASSKAAGLVNEQFF

V gene: TRBV4-3
clone size: many
J gene: TRBJ2-7
D gene: TRBD1
CDR3 DNA: TGCGCCAGCAGCAGGGGGCTCATCTACGAGCAGTACTTC
CDR3 protein: CASSRGLIYEQYF

V gene: TRBV7-2
clone size: many
J gene: TRBJ2-1
D gene: -
CDR3 DNA: TGTGCCAGCAGCGTAAAAGAAGGGGGTTTGATCTTCTATGAGCAGTTCTTC
CDR3 protein: CASSVKEGGLIFYEQFF

V gene: TRBV20-1
clone size: many
J gene: TRBJ1-5
D gene: -
CDR3 DNA: TGCAGTGCCGCAGCGGAAGCCGGCGGTGATCAGCCCCAGCATTTT
CDR3 protein: CSAAAEAGGDQPQHF

V gene: TRBV7-2
clone size: -
J gene: TRBJ2-1
D gene: TRBD1
CDR3 DNA: TGTGCCAGCAGCTTCGATTCAGGCAGGGGGAAACTAGATGAGCAGTTCTTC
CDR3 protein: CASSFDSGRGKLDEQFF

V gene: TRBV24-1
clone size: many
J gene: TRBJ2-1
D gene: -
CDR3 DNA: TGTGCCACCAGTGATTTGGGGCAGGGCTCAAGCTCCTACAATGAGCAGTTCTTC
CDR3 protein: CATSDLGQGSSSYNEQFF

V gene: TRBV7-2
clone size: -
J gene: TRBJ2-2
D gene: TRBD1
CDR3 DNA: TGTGCCAGCATCCAGGGGGCAGGCGCCGGGGAGCTGTTTTTT
CDR3 protein: CASIQGAGAGELFF

V gene: TRBV6-5
clone size: many
J gene: TRBJ2-7
D gene: -
CDR3 DNA: TGTGCCAGCAGTGAGGGGACAGCGGGCCACGAGCAGTACTTC
CDR3 protein: CASSEGTAGHEQYF